Listed here are 32 T cell receptor beta chains from one sample, sequenced in a study of control samples from healthy donors and cancer patients. Sequencing was performed with immunoSEQ multiplex PCR; in TCRdb, only in-frame clones are kept and a portion is missing. This table holds approximately 190,000 clones. Sequenced material: blood. The receptor set was obtained from a woman in her thirties in good health.

A note on this clone: The junction departs from germline at one end; a sequencing error may be responsible. This chain links TRBV10-3 with TRBJ2-7; tentative D call: TRBD2 (6 bases). From germline, CDR1 is ENHRY and CDR2 SYGVKD. The CDR3 has 11 residues. The CDR3, as DNA: TGTGCCCAGTGGACTATCTACCAGCAGTACTTC. Amino acids: CAQWTIYQQYF.

This chain uses TRBV9 with TRBJ1-5, with 7 bases aligning to TRBD1. The CDR3 totals 15 residues. V lost 1 base to trimming and J lost 1 base; unmatched junction nucleotides: 2. Germline CDR1 SGDLS, CDR2 YYNGEE. The CDR3 region has the DNA TGTGCCAGCAGCGTAACAGGGGACAGCAATCAGCCCCAGCATTTT. Translating it yields CASSVTGDSNQPQHF.

The chain is built from TRBV3-1 (or the pseudogene TRBV3-2) and TRBJ2-7; 10 bases agree with TRBD1. This CDR3 has 14 amino acids. V was pared by 0 bases and J by 13 bases, with 9 bases of the junction left unmatched. The V gene's germline CDR1 is LGHDT and CDR2 YNNKEL (reference sequence). In DNA, the CDR3 is TGTGCCAGCAGCCAAGACCTGGACAGGGGGTACGTATACTTC. This codes for CASSQDLDRGYVYF.

V and J are TRBV19 and TRBJ1-1, with a tentative D call TRBD1 (5 bases). V was shortened by 1 base and J by 4 bases, with 16 bases between the two germline ends. Germline V CDR1 and CDR2: LNHDA, SQIVND (reference sequence). The CDR3 is 16 amino acids. CDR3 sequence: CASSIGIQGSGTEAFF. In DNA, the CDR3 is TGTGCCAGTAGTATAGGTATTCAGGGATCGGGCACTGAAGCTTTCTTT.

The V gene is TRBV10-3, the J gene TRBJ2-7, with TRBD1 as a possible D gene (5 bases). V lost 2 bases and J lost 6, with 8 bases in between. CDR1 is ENHRY, CDR2 SYGVKD, per germline. The CDR3 sequence is 12 residues long. CDR3 residues: CAISEQGLEQYF. DNA for the CDR3: TGTGCCATCAGTGAGCAGGGCCTCGAGCAGTACTTC.

V gene TRBV28 combines with J gene TRBJ1-1, with D unresolved. The germline gives CDR1 MDHEN, CDR2 SYDVKM. The CDR3 loop spans 15 amino acids. Trimming took 3 bases from V and 0 from J, leaving 11 bases between them. The CDR3 DNA reads TGTGCCAGCAGTTTGGGCGGATCCCTGAACACTGAAGCTTTCTTT. Translating it yields CASSLGGSLNTEAFF.

The chain carries TRBV6-5 and TRBJ1-1, with a tentative D call TRBD1 (6 bases). This CDR3 is 12 amino acids long. The ends were cut back, 4 bases at V and 7 bases at J, with 10 bases in the middle. Per germline, CDR1 MNHEY and CDR2 SVGAGI. The CDR3 loop is CASSSTGVEAFF. In DNA, the CDR3 is TGTGCCAGCAGTTCGACAGGTGTTGAAGCTTTCTTT.

The genes are TRBV10-3 and TRBJ2-5; D is possibly TRBD2 (5 bases). This CDR3 region has 13 residues. The V gene lost 5 bases and the J gene lost 5 bases, with 12 bases spanning the gap. Per germline, CDR1 ENHRY and CDR2 SYGVKD. The CDR3 DNA is TGTGCCATCAGTATTAGCGCTGCCGAGACCCAGTACTTC. It is translated as CAISISAAETQYF.

The chain recombines TRBV4-1 with TRBJ1-6; D unresolved. V lost 1 base and J 5 bases, leaving 9 bases between the germline ends. The CDR3 is 15 residues long. Looked up from germline, CDR1 is MGHRA and CDR2 is YSYEKL. The CDR3 here is CASSQVSGNNSPLHF. The DNA for the CDR3 is TGCGCCAGCAGCCAAGTATCAGGCAATAATTCACCCCTCCACTTT.

The rearrangement links TRBV6-5 to TRBJ1-3; tentative D call: TRBD1 (5 bases). Trimming removed 4 bases at V and 0 bases at J, with 10 bases between. Germline CDR1 MNHEY, CDR2 SVGAGI. The CDR3 has 15 amino acids. In nucleotides, the CDR3 is TGTGCCAGCAGTTCAGACAGACGCTCTGGAAACACCATATATTTT. The encoded protein is CASSSDRRSGNTIYF.

The V call is TRBV6-5, the J call TRBJ1-4; tentative D call: TRBD1 (6 bases). V lost 8 bases to trimming and J lost 7 bases, with 17 bases between them. The germline CDR1 and CDR2 sequences are MNHEY and SVGAGI. The CDR3 spans 14 residues. The CDR3 region is CASAPRGGSEKLFF. The CDR3, as DNA: TGTGCCAGCGCGCCCAGGGGCGGTAGTGAAAAACTGTTTTTT.

The chain links TRBV6-4 to TRBJ1-2; D is uncertain. The CDR3 length is 12 residues. Germline values: CDR1 MRHNA, CDR2 SNTAGT. V lost 4 bases to trimming and J lost 0 bases, with 3 bases between them. Here the CDR3 reads CASSASNYGYTF. For the CDR3, the DNA is TGTGCCAGCAGTGCCTCTAACTATGGCTACACCTTC.

The gene calls are TRBV5-4 and TRBJ1-1; D possibly corresponds to TRBD1 (5 bases). Trimming pared 3 bases from V and 4 bases from J, leaving 16 bases between. CDR1 is SGHNT and CDR2 is YYREEE in the germline V gene (reference sequence). This CDR3 region has 15 residues. CDR3 loop: CASSYLRERGTEAFF. The CDR3 nucleotides are TGTGCCAGCAGCTACCTCAGGGAGAGGGGCACTGAAGCTTTCTTT. The entire variable domain, with the rest obtained from reference TRBV5-4 and TRBJ1-1, is as follows: ETGVTQSPTHLIKTRGQQVTLRCSSQSGHNTVSWYQQALGQGPQFIFQYYREEENGRGNFPPRFSGLQFPNYSSELNVNALELDDSALYLCASSYLRERGTEAFFGQGTRLTVV.

The rearrangement joins TRBV6-1 to TRBJ1-5; 7 bases line up with TRBD1. Germline V lookup: CDR1 MNHNS, CDR2 SASEGT. The CDR3 spans 16 residues. V trimming: 3 bases; J trimming: 4 bases; junction bases outside the gene matches: 9. The CDR3 spells CASSESAGTANQPQHF. The CDR3 coding sequence is TGTGCCAGCAGTGAGAGCGCCGGGACAGCTAATCAGCCCCAGCATTTT.

J is TRBJ1-3 and V is TRBV5-1; D is possibly TRBD1 (5 bases). Trimming stripped 2 bases from V and 0 bases from J, with 12 bases between. CDR1 is SGHRS, CDR2 YFSETQ, per germline. This CDR3 comprises 16 residues. As DNA, the CDR3 is TGCGCCAGCAGCTTCGGGGGGGTTGGCTCTGGAAACACCATATATTTT. It encodes CASSFGGVGSGNTIYF.

This chain connects TRBV2 to TRBJ1-2; D possibly corresponds to TRBD1 (6 bases). Trimming removed 6 bases from V and 0 bases from J, with 11 bases in between. CDR1 SNHLY and CDR2 FYNNEI come from the germline V gene. The CDR3 is 14 residues long. CDR3 protein: CASSGQYSNYGYTF. CDR3 coding DNA: TGTGCCAGCAGCGGACAGTATTCTAACTATGGCTACACCTTC.

CDR3 nucleotide sequence: TGTGCCAGTGGGACAGGCTCTGGCTCCTACGAGCAGTACTTC. Residues: CASGTGSGSYEQYF. The V and J genes are TRBV19 and TRBJ2-7; 8 bases are shared with TRBD1. CDR3 length: 14 amino acids. Per the germline V gene, CDR1 is LNHDA and CDR2 is SQIVND (reference sequence). The V gene end was trimmed by 8 bases and the J gene end by 0 bases; junction bases not matched to a gene: 6.

V and J are TRBV7-8 and TRBJ1-2; TRBD1 is a possible D gene (5 bases). CDR3 size: 16 residues. Germline CDR1 is SGHVS and CDR2 is FQNEAQ. V shed 3 bases and J shed 1 base, with 15 bases lying between them. The CDR3 nucleotides are TGTGCCAGCAGCTTCTTTGGGGACGGGCTTAACTATGGCTACACCTTC. Protein sequence: CASSFFGDGLNYGYTF.

V is TRBV19 and J is TRBJ2-6, with a weak D call TRBD1 (5 bases). This CDR3 has 17 residues. Trimming removed 5 bases at V and 0 bases at J, with 14 bases between. Germline CDR1 is LNHDA and CDR2 is SQIVND (reference sequence). The CDR3: CASSWGRSDSGANVLTF. The CDR3 bases are TGTGCCAGTAGTTGGGGCAGGTCCGACTCTGGGGCCAACGTCCTGACTTTC.

The genes are TRBV7-9 and TRBJ2-3; 7 positions match TRBD2. CDR1 is SEHNR, CDR2 FQNEAQ, per germline (reference sequence). The CDR3 totals 14 residues. Losses at the gene ends were 3 bases for V and 5 bases for J; bases not matched to a gene: 5. The CDR3 bases are TGTGCCAGCAGCTTTTCTTCTAGCGGAGATACGCAGTATTTT. It encodes CASSFSSSGDTQYF.

V usage is TRBV28 and J usage is TRBJ1-2; D is ambiguous. Germline assignment: CDR1 MDHEN and CDR2 SYDVKM. V shed 4 bases and J shed 2 bases, with 14 bases lying between them. The CDR3 extends over 15 amino acids. The CDR3 loop reads CASSSPVSVNYGYTF. CDR3 bases: TGTGCCAGCAGTTCCCCCGTATCGGTGAACTATGGCTACACCTTC.

The CDR3 region has the DNA TGCGCCAGCAGCCACCCCTTGGGGCCCCAGCATTTT. As protein: CASSHPLGPQHF. The chain links TRBV4-1 to TRBJ1-5, with D uncertain. CDR1 MGHRA and CDR2 YSYEKL come from the germline V gene. The CDR3 totals 12 residues. Deletions cut 3 bases from V and 9 bases from J, with 9 bases between.

This chain links TRBV3-1 (or the pseudogene TRBV3-2) with TRBJ2-1; TRBD1 or TRBD2 may be the D gene (5 bases each). The V end lost 4 bases, the J end lost 6 bases, and 13 bases lay between the germline ends. The CDR3 sequence is 14 residues long. Germline CDR1 reads LGHDT; CDR2 reads YNNKEL (reference sequence). In DNA, the CDR3 is TGTGCCAGCAGCCTGACGGCAGGGAGCAATGAGCAGTTCTTC. It yields the protein CASSLTAGSNEQFF.

V is TRBV6-6 and J is TRBJ1-3; TRBD1 is a possible D gene (5 bases). This CDR3 has 15 amino acids. The germline gives CDR1 MNHNY, CDR2 SVGAGI (reference sequence). The V end lost 2 bases, the J end lost 1 base, and 9 bases lay between the germline ends. This chain's CDR3 is CASSYGGESGNTIYF. In DNA form, the CDR3 reads TGTGCCAGCAGTTACGGGGGGGAATCTGGAAACACCATATATTTT.

The chain employs TRBV18 and TRBJ1-1; 7 nucleotides match TRBD1. Looked up from germline, CDR1 is KGHSH and CDR2 is LQKENI. The CDR3 has 16 amino acids. J lost 6 bases, V lost 5 bases, and 15 bases had no gene match. In DNA form, the CDR3 reads TGTGCCAGCTCAATTAGGGGGCGCCAAGACTCCTCTGAAGCTTTCTTT. Translating gives CASSIRGRQDSSEAFF. The full variable domain, rest sourced from reference TRBV18 and TRBJ1-1, is NAGVMQNPRHLVRRRGQEARLRCSPMKGHSHVYWYRQLPEEGLKFMVYLQKENIIDESGMPKERFSAEFPKEGPSILRIQQVVRGDSAAYFCASSIRGRQDSSEAFFGQGTRLTVV.

This chain uses TRBV18 with TRBJ2-5; D is uncertain. The germline V gene encodes CDR1 KGHSH and CDR2 LQKENI. This CDR3 comprises 13 residues. V dropped 1 base and J dropped 2 bases, with 5 bases sitting between them. Here the CDR3 reads CASSPRGQETQYF. The CDR3, as DNA: TGTGCCAGCTCACCACGCGGACAAGAGACCCAGTACTTC.

Regarding this clone: A junction boundary mismatches the germline segment, possibly from a read error. J is TRBJ2-2 and V is TRBV5-1, with 8 bases identical to TRBD1. Germline assignment: CDR1 SGHRS and CDR2 YFSETQ. This CDR3 region has 15 residues. This CDR3 reads CASQPPGGSPGGLFF. CDR3 sequence (DNA): TGCGCCAGTCAACCGCCAGGGGGCTCCCCCGGGGGGCTGTTTTTT.

The chain combines TRBV7-2 with TRBJ2-7, with 9 nucleotides matching TRBD1. V dropped 5 bases and J dropped 7; count of bases not matched to a gene: 15. This CDR3 is built from 16 residues. Germline V lookup: CDR1 SGHTA, CDR2 FQGNSA. The CDR3 DNA sequence: TGTGCCAGCAGCCCTCCCCCCGGGACAGGGTCAGGGGAGCAGTACTTC. Protein product: CASSPPPGTGSGEQYF. The full variable domain, its missing parts supplied by reference TRBV7-2 and TRBJ2-7, is GAGVSQSPSNKVTEKGKDVELRCDPISGHTALYWYRQSLGQGLEFLIYFQGNSAPDKSGLPSDRFSAERTGGSVSTLTIQRTQQEDSAVYLCASSPPPGTGSGEQYFGPGTRLTVT.

This chain's CDR3 is CASSEWENQPQHF. CDR3 DNA sequence: TGTGCCAGCAGTGAGTGGGAGAATCAGCCCCAGCATTTT. V gene TRBV2 combines with J gene TRBJ1-5; D is undetermined. The CDR3 spans 13 residues. V was trimmed by 3 bases and J by 4 bases, leaving 7 bases between them. Germline lookup yields CDR1 SNHLY and CDR2 FYNNEI.

The CDR3 region is CASEGTADYGYTF. In nucleotides, the CDR3 is TGTGCCAGCGAAGGGACTGCTGACTATGGCTACACCTTC. V is TRBV2 and J is TRBJ1-2; TRBD1 is a possible D gene (5 bases). V was trimmed by 8 bases and J by 3 bases, leaving 13 bases between them. This CDR3 has 13 residues. Germline V CDR1 and CDR2: SNHLY, FYNNEI. Combining the CDR3 with reference TRBV2 and TRBJ1-2 gives the whole variable domain EPEVTQTPSHQVTQMGQEVILRCVPISNHLYFYWYRQILGQKVEFLVSFYNNEISEKSEIFDDQFSVERPDGSNFTLKIRSTKLEDSAMYFCASEGTADYGYTFGSGTRLTVV.

V usage is TRBV27 and J usage is TRBJ1-6; 9 bases align to TRBD1. CDR1 and CDR2 (germline): MNHEY, SMNVEV (reference sequence). The CDR3 contains 15 residues. Trimming took 8 bases from V and 2 from J; bases not matched to a gene: 4. CDR3: CASRTGGAYNSPLHF. The CDR3 coding sequence is TGTGCCAGCCGAACAGGGGGCGCCTATAATTCACCCCTCCACTTT.

The chain has TRBV10-1 and TRBJ2-7; unclear D gene. Germline V gene sequence: CDR1 WNHNN, CDR2 SYGVQD (reference sequence). V dropped 0 bases and J dropped 0 bases, with 12 bases sitting between them. CDR3 length: 16 amino acids. The CDR3 sequence: CASSESLSTSSYEQYF. For the CDR3, the DNA is TGCGCCAGCAGTGAGTCACTAAGTACAAGCTCCTACGAGCAGTACTTC.